Listed below are T cell receptor beta chains from one sample, sequenced in a study of early T cells in non-severe SARS-CoV-2 infection. TCRdb processed the 5' RACE reads anew with MiXCR; each CDR3 protein has one entry. The sample contains about 44,000 distinct CDR3 sequences, over 5% of which appear only once. The source material was whole blood. These receptors were taken from an adult who was a healthcare worker with PCR-confirmed SARS-CoV-2 infection or an uninfected control (not recorded which). CDR3s include the opening cysteine and the closing phenylalanine or tryptophan. Fields, in order: CDR3 protein, CDR3 DNA, clone size, J gene, D gene, V gene. D genes are given only for firm matches. Not all rows give a size; the values are once, few, many and, for expanded clones, a class.

cdr3_aa: CASGEGRGELFF; cdr3_nt: TGTGCCAGCGGCGAGGGACGCGGGGAGCTGTTTTTT; clone_size: -; j_call: TRBJ2-2; d_call: -; v_call: TRBV3-1
cdr3_aa: CASSLTGADSPLHF; cdr3_nt: TGCGCCAGCAGCTTGACAGGGGCTGATTCACCCCTCCACTTT; clone_size: many; j_call: TRBJ1-6; d_call: TRBD1; v_call: TRBV5-1
cdr3_aa: CASSTRDRGRDEQYF; cdr3_nt: TGCGCCAGCAGCACCCGGGACAGGGGAAGGGACGAGCAGTACTTC; clone_size: few; j_call: TRBJ2-7; d_call: TRBD1; v_call: TRBV5-1
cdr3_aa: CSARGSVGRSTGELFF; cdr3_nt: TGCAGTGCTAGAGGGTCTGTAGGGAGAAGCACCGGGGAGCTGTTTTTT; clone_size: few; j_call: TRBJ2-2; d_call: -; v_call: TRBV20-1
cdr3_aa: CASSHYLQGTPHNEQFF; cdr3_nt: TGTGCCAGCAGCCATTACCTACAGGGTACGCCCCACAATGAGCAGTTCTTC; clone_size: -; j_call: TRBJ2-1; d_call: -; v_call: TRBV3-1
cdr3_aa: CASSPRDSISYEQYF; cdr3_nt: TGTGCCAGCAGCCCAAGGGACAGCATCTCCTACGAGCAGTACTTC; clone_size: many; j_call: TRBJ2-7; d_call: -; v_call: TRBV21-1
cdr3_aa: CASSQDGRTPYEQYF; cdr3_nt: TGTGCCAGCAGCCAAGACGGGCGCACCCCCTACGAGCAGTACTTC; clone_size: many; j_call: TRBJ2-7; d_call: -; v_call: TRBV14
cdr3_aa: CSAKPDTQETQYF; cdr3_nt: TGCAGCGCGAAGCCGGACACCCAAGAGACCCAGTACTTC; clone_size: many; j_call: TRBJ2-5; d_call: -; v_call: TRBV29-1
cdr3_aa: CASSPGQGSYEQYF; cdr3_nt: TGTGCCAGCAGCCCCGGACAGGGGTCCTACGAGCAGTACTTC; clone_size: -; j_call: TRBJ2-7; d_call: TRBD1; v_call: TRBV13
cdr3_aa: CASSWDRGNQPQHF; cdr3_nt: TGTGCCAGCAGTTGGGACAGGGGGAATCAGCCCCAGCATTTT; clone_size: many; j_call: TRBJ1-5; d_call: TRBD1; v_call: TRBV12-3/TRBV12-4
cdr3_aa: CASRRDRVSGNTIYF; cdr3_nt: TGTGCCAGCAGAAGGGACAGGGTCTCTGGAAACACCATATATTTT; clone_size: -; j_call: TRBJ1-3; d_call: TRBD1; v_call: TRBV28
cdr3_aa: CASSEEGHRQFF; cdr3_nt: TGTGCCAGCAGTGAAGAGGGGCACAGGCAGTTCTTC; clone_size: many; j_call: TRBJ2-1; d_call: -; v_call: TRBV2
cdr3_aa: CASSLLAKRGGLNEQFF; cdr3_nt: TGTGCCAGCAGCCTGCTCGCCAAGCGGGGGGGCCTTAATGAGCAGTTCTTC; clone_size: -; j_call: TRBJ2-1; d_call: TRBD2; v_call: TRBV3-1
cdr3_aa: CASFQGNTGELFF; cdr3_nt: TGCGCCAGCTTCCAGGGGAACACCGGGGAGCTGTTTTTT; clone_size: many; j_call: TRBJ2-2; d_call: -; v_call: TRBV5-1
cdr3_aa: CASSERGLAVYEQYF; cdr3_nt: TGTGCCAGCAGTGAAAGGGGACTAGCGGTCTACGAGCAGTACTTC; clone_size: few; j_call: TRBJ2-7; d_call: TRBD2; v_call: TRBV2
cdr3_aa: CASSSDVNEQYF; cdr3_nt: TGTGCCAGCAGCTCGGACGTTAACGAGCAGTACTTC; clone_size: many; j_call: TRBJ2-7; d_call: -; v_call: TRBV7-9
cdr3_aa: CASSLDLGEDEQFF; cdr3_nt: TGCGCCAGCAGCCTGGACCTCGGAGAGGATGAGCAGTTCTTC; clone_size: -; j_call: TRBJ2-1; d_call: -; v_call: TRBV5-1
cdr3_aa: CASSLSTENTEAFF; cdr3_nt: TGTGCCAGCAGTCTATCCACGGAAAACACTGAAGCTTTCTTT; clone_size: many; j_call: TRBJ1-1; d_call: -; v_call: TRBV12-3/TRBV12-4
cdr3_aa: CASSSRQGAYNEQFF; cdr3_nt: TGTGCCAGCAGCTCGAGACAGGGGGCCTACAATGAGCAGTTCTTC; clone_size: many; j_call: TRBJ2-1; d_call: TRBD1; v_call: TRBV11-3
cdr3_aa: CASSLAGASGQETQYF; cdr3_nt: TGTGCCAGCAGCTTGGCGGGGGCTAGCGGGCAAGAGACCCAGTACTTC; clone_size: -; j_call: TRBJ2-5; d_call: TRBD2; v_call: TRBV7-9
cdr3_aa: CASSPPQTGFSTDTQYF; cdr3_nt: TGTGCCAGCAGCCCTCCCCAAACAGGGTTTAGCACAGATACGCAGTATTTT; clone_size: -; j_call: TRBJ2-3; d_call: -; v_call: TRBV7-9
cdr3_aa: CASSNRAITDSNYGYTF; cdr3_nt: TGTGCCAGCAGTAATAGAGCCATAACAGATAGTAACTATGGCTACACCTTC; clone_size: many; j_call: TRBJ1-2; d_call: -; v_call: TRBV7-2
cdr3_aa: CASSLVGMPYGYTF; cdr3_nt: TGTGCCAGCAGTTTGGTCGGGATGCCCTATGGCTACACCTTC; clone_size: many; j_call: TRBJ1-2; d_call: -; v_call: TRBV28
cdr3_aa: CASSHGTMTYEQYF; cdr3_nt: TGTGCCAGCAGCCACGGGACTATGACCTACGAGCAGTACTTC; clone_size: -; j_call: TRBJ2-7; d_call: TRBD2; v_call: TRBV3-1
cdr3_aa: CSVNLGTAKNIQYF; cdr3_nt: TGCAGCGTCAACCTGGGGACAGCCAAAAACATTCAGTACTTC; clone_size: many; j_call: TRBJ2-4; d_call: -; v_call: TRBV29-1
cdr3_aa: CASSQAFGVNSPLHF; cdr3_nt: TGCGCCAGCAGCCAGGCTTTCGGGGTTAATTCACCCCTCCACTTT; clone_size: few; j_call: TRBJ1-6; d_call: -; v_call: TRBV4-3
cdr3_aa: CASSFYPYEQYF; cdr3_nt: TGTGCCAGCAGCTTTTATCCGTACGAGCAGTACTTC; clone_size: -; j_call: TRBJ2-7; d_call: -; v_call: TRBV11-2
cdr3_aa: CSASRGGYNTEAFF; cdr3_nt: TGCAGTGCTAGCCGAGGGGGCTACAACACTGAAGCTTTCTTT; clone_size: few; j_call: TRBJ1-1; d_call: TRBD1; v_call: TRBV20-1
cdr3_aa: CASSSGKNEQFF; cdr3_nt: TGTGCCAGTTCGTCGGGGAAAAATGAGCAGTTCTTC; clone_size: many; j_call: TRBJ2-1; d_call: -; v_call: TRBV9
cdr3_aa: CASSYAKDRISPLHF; cdr3_nt: TGTGCCAGCAGTTACGCAAAGGACAGAATCTCACCCCTCCACTTT; clone_size: many; j_call: TRBJ1-6; d_call: -; v_call: TRBV6-2/TRBV6-3
cdr3_aa: CASSSVGAASTDTQYF; cdr3_nt: TGTGCCAGCAGCTCGGTGGGAGCGGCCAGCACAGATACGCAGTATTTT; clone_size: -; j_call: TRBJ2-3; d_call: -; v_call: TRBV5-5